This T cell receptor beta chain was recorded in a study of T cell repertoires in cytomegalovirus infection. Across the study: Use of recently identified HLA-C-restricted and well-studied HLA-B-restricted CMV epitopes was part of the study. Both CMV infection and a matching HLA type were indicated by public TCR beta signatures.

MiXCR, applied by TCRdb to the reads, yields one record per CDR3 protein. The sample includes 800,000 to 950,000 distinct CDR3 sequences, 32% of them seen just once. V lost 5 bases, J lost 6 bases, and 12 bases stayed unmatched. CDR1 and CDR2 (germline): MNHEY, SVGAGI. The CDR3 covers 15 residues. Notes on the study in general: HLA-C-restricted CMV-specific TCR beta clonotypes were dominant in the ex vivo response.

A remark on this clonotype: What it binds is unknown.

The rearrangement joins TRBV6-5 to TRBJ2-7, with 8 bases lining up with TRBD1. This receptor was obtained from a human donor in good health (CMV status not recorded). Some clones in this sample may be carry-over from other donors' samples. The sample was cultured CD8+ T cells from PBMCs, taken from culture after CMV antigen stimulation. Written as DNA, the CDR3 is TGTGCCAGCAGTACCGTGGGGACAGGTCGTGGCGAGCAGTACTTC. Translated, it gives CASSTVGTGRGEQYF.